The 31 T cell receptor beta chains below were found in one sample sequenced in a study of brain T cells in children with intractable seizures. Only in-frame clones appear in the TCRdb table, and some are missing; sequencing was by immunoSEQ multiplex PCR. Among about 340,000 clones listed, 93% were seen once. The time point here: blood from clinic visit 5 months post-surgery; TSC patient then seizure free. The source was peripheral blood, collected 5 to 6 months after surgery. The receptors here all came from a boy younger than two with tuberous sclerosis and intractable seizures.

J is TRBJ1-5 and V is TRBV10-1; D uncertain. Per germline, CDR1 WNHNN and CDR2 SYGVQD (reference sequence). V was pared by 4 bases and J by 0 bases, with 7 bases between. The CDR3 length is 14 residues. The DNA for the CDR3 is TGCGCCAGCAGTGGAGGGTCTAGCAATCAGCCCCAGCATTTT. Encoded protein: CASSGGSSNQPQHF.

The V gene is TRBV6-5, the J gene TRBJ2-4; TRBD1 or TRBD2 may be the D gene (6 bases each). The V and J ends lost 7 bases and 1 base respectively, with 11 bases between them. Germline loops: CDR1 MNHEY, CDR2 SVGAGI. The CDR3 runs to 14 residues. CDR3 loop: CASTGAGAKNIQYF. The DNA of the CDR3 is TGTGCCAGCACGGGGGCGGGGGCCAAAAACATTCAGTACTTC.

As for this clone: Other DNA variants within this sample encode the same CDR3. The genes are TRBV6-5 and TRBJ2-5, with D hard to call. CDR3 length equals 11 residues. The germline gives CDR1 MNHEY, CDR2 SVGAGI. Trimming took off 5 bases at V and 2 bases at J, with 3 bases between the two ends. This CDR3 reads CASSRQETQYF. CDR3 sequence (DNA): TGTGCCAGCAGTCGACAAGAGACCCAGTACTTC.

V and J are TRBV30 and TRBJ2-1; the match to TRBD2 covers 9 bases. CDR3 length: 13 residues. CDR1 GTSNPN and CDR2 SVGIG come from the germline V gene (reference sequence). J lost 10 bases, V lost 3 bases, and 7 bases had no gene match. The CDR3 region has the DNA TGTGCCTGGAGCGTAGCGGGAGACAGAGAGCAGTTCTTC. It specifies CAWSVAGDREQFF.

Only one count was recorded for this clone. The chain links TRBV24-1 to TRBJ1-2; D remains unclear. Germline CDR1 is KGHDR and CDR2 is SFDVKD. V was pared by 4 bases and J by 8 bases, with 10 bases between. The CDR3 covers 12 residues. The CDR3 DNA follows: TGTGCCACCAGTGACCCGTCGCGCGGCTACACCTTC. It specifies CATSDPSRGYTF.

V gene TRBV10-2 combines with J gene TRBJ1-2; 9 nucleotides agree with TRBD1. The CDR3 loop spans 19 amino acids. V lost 2 bases, J lost 0 bases, and 13 bases stayed unmatched. Germline V lookup: CDR1 WSHSY, CDR2 SAAADI. CDR3 sequence reads: CASSEPGGPGDRANYGYTF. The CDR3 nucleotides read TGCGCCAGCAGTGAGCCGGGTGGGCCCGGGGACAGGGCTAACTATGGCTACACCTTC.

This chain uses TRBV20-1 with TRBJ2-7; D remains ambiguous. CDR1 and CDR2 from the germline V gene are DFQATT and SNEGSKA (reference sequence). The CDR3 extends over 11 amino acids. V shed 8 bases and J shed 4 bases, with 12 bases lying between them. In nucleotides, the CDR3 is TGCAGTACTACACGTATGTACGAGCAGTACTTC. Its translation is CSTTRMYEQYF.

The genes are TRBV19 and TRBJ1-5; D gene unclear. Trimming cost V 6 bases and J 6 bases, with 9 bases left between them. The CDR3 covers 12 residues. The germline V gene encodes CDR1 LNHDA and CDR2 SQIVND (reference sequence). The CDR3, as DNA: TGTGCCAGTAGGGAGGGCGTTCAGCCCCAGCATTTT. Protein sequence: CASREGVQPQHF.

This chain links TRBV9 with TRBJ1-4; TRBD1 is a possible D gene (6 bases). The CDR3 contains 14 residues. The germline gives CDR1 SGDLS, CDR2 YYNGEE. V was clipped by 3 bases and J by 7 bases, with 13 bases between them. Written as DNA, the CDR3 is TGTGCCAGCAGCGAGGAGGGGGGAGGTGAAAAACTGTTTTTT. This encodes CASSEEGGGEKLFF. The complete variable domain, with remaining parts taken from reference TRBV9 and TRBJ1-4, reads DSGVTQTPKHLITATGQRVTLRCSPRSGDLSVYWYQQSLDQGLQFLIQYYNGEERAKGNILERFSAQQFPDLHSELNLSSLELGDSALYFCASSEEGGGEKLFFGSGTQLSVL.

The chain joins TRBV2 to TRBJ1-2; a weak D match, TRBD1 (5 bases). Germline loops: CDR1 SNHLY, CDR2 FYNNEI. V was pared by 0 bases and J by 4 bases, with 6 bases between. This CDR3 has 13 residues. The CDR3 sequence is CASSEATVYGYTF. Here the CDR3 DNA reads TGTGCCAGCAGTGAAGCGACAGTCTATGGCTACACCTTC.

The genes are TRBV6-2 or TRBV6-3 and TRBJ2-7, with 7 bases that match TRBD1. CDR1 is MNHEY and CDR2 is SVGEGT in the germline V gene. Unmatched junction bases numbered 14, after V lost 2 bases and J lost 7 bases. The CDR3 runs 16 residues. For the CDR3, the DNA is TGTGCCAGCAGTTACCCTTTAATGACAGGGTCGGAGGAGCAGTACTTC. This encodes CASSYPLMTGSEEQYF.

A remark on this clone: It may be a read error: a sequence one base away is much more abundant. The CDR3 loop reads CASSLGSNQPQHF. The DNA of the CDR3 is TGTGCCAGCAGTTTAGGGAGCAATCAGCCCCAGCATTTT. The chain couples TRBV12-3 or TRBV12-4 to TRBJ1-5, with D unclear. This CDR3 has 13 residues. Trimming removed 1 base at V and 1 base at J, with 2 bases between.

The chain uses TRBV6-5 and TRBJ1-2; the D gene is possibly TRBD1 (6 bases). CDR1 and CDR2 (germline): MNHEY, SVGAGI. Trimming took 6 bases from V and 8 from J, leaving 22 bases between them. This CDR3 has 15 amino acids. CDR3 region: CASRPRSGTQTGYTF. CDR3 in DNA: TGTGCCAGCAGACCCCGTAGTGGGACACAGACGGGCTACACCTTC.

The chain combines TRBV24-1 with TRBJ1-5; D remains unclear. Trimming took 9 bases from V and 3 from J, leaving 5 bases between them. The CDR3 covers 11 residues. In germline, CDR1 is KGHDR, CDR2 SFDVKD. CDR3 coding DNA: TGTGCCACCGGGGACAATCAGCCCCAGCATTTT. This gives the protein CATGDNQPQHF.

This rearrangement joins TRBV29-1 to TRBJ1-2, with 8 bases aligning to TRBD1. V lost 4 bases to trimming and J lost 4 bases; unmatched junction nucleotides: 2. Germline loops: CDR1 SQVTM, CDR2 ANQGSEA. The CDR3 runs to 12 residues. The CDR3 spells CSVAGTGYGYTF. DNA for the CDR3: TGCAGCGTTGCAGGGACAGGCTATGGCTACACCTTC.

This chain connects TRBV29-1 to TRBJ1-2; 9 nucleotides agree with TRBD1. V was pared by 7 bases and J by 1 base, with 4 bases of the junction left unmatched. CDR3 length: 13 amino acids. CDR1 SQVTM and CDR2 ANQGSEA come from the germline V gene. In DNA, the CDR3 is TGCAGCGCCCGGACAGGGGATAACTATGGCTACACCTTC. Protein sequence: CSARTGDNYGYTF.

This chain connects TRBV19 to TRBJ2-1, with TRBD2 matching 12 bases. The CDR3 runs 15 residues. The V gene end was trimmed by 6 bases and the J gene end by 6 bases; junction bases not matched to a gene: 6. Germline CDR1 LNHDA, CDR2 SQIVND (reference sequence). The CDR3: CASRTLAGGSNEQFF. CDR3 in DNA: TGTGCCAGTAGGACTCTAGCGGGAGGGTCCAATGAGCAGTTCTTC.

The chain joins TRBV2 to TRBJ1-6; a weak D match, TRBD1 (6 bases). The CDR3 has 14 amino acids. Germline CDR1 reads SNHLY; CDR2 reads FYNNEI. V was trimmed by 2 bases and J by 7 bases, leaving 9 bases between them. The CDR3 loop reads CASSEITGNSPLHF. The CDR3 region has the DNA TGTGCCAGCAGTGAAATAACAGGGAATTCACCCCTCCACTTT.

The chain employs TRBV3-1 (or the pseudogene TRBV3-2) and TRBJ1-6, with D possibly matching TRBD1 (6 bases). Germline lookup yields CDR1 LGHDT and CDR2 YNNKEL (reference sequence). V dropped 0 bases and J dropped 9 bases, with 12 bases sitting between them. The CDR3 is 15 residues long. The CDR3 protein is CASSQEDRKSSPLHF. CDR3 bases: TGTGCCAGCAGCCAAGAAGACAGGAAAAGTTCACCCCTCCACTTT.

The gene calls are TRBV27 and TRBJ2-7; 9 bases fit TRBD2. The germline CDR1 and CDR2 sequences are MNHEY and SMNVEV (reference sequence). After removal of 4 bases from V and 3 bases from J, the junction contained 13 bases not matched to a gene. The CDR3 spans 17 residues. Written as DNA, the CDR3 is TGTGCCAGCAGTTCGCGGGGGGGCCGGTCTTCTGACTACGAGCAGTACTTC. Its translation is CASSSRGGRSSDYEQYF.

The chain couples TRBV23-1 to TRBJ2-7; D gene unclear. TRBV23-1 is placed among ORFs of uncertain function. V dropped 0 bases and J dropped 1 base, with 10 bases sitting between them. This CDR3 spans 15 amino acids. DNA of the CDR3: TGCGCCAGCAGTCAATCAGTACACGGATCCTACGAGCAGTACTTC. It translates to CASSQSVHGSYEQYF.

V and J are TRBV9 and TRBJ2-7; 9 bases align to TRBD2. CDR3 size: 15 residues. The V segment lost 0 bases and the J segment 3 bases; nucleotides outside the gene matches: 4. Looked up from germline, CDR1 is SGDLS and CDR2 is YYNGEE. CDR3 residues: CASSVGPSGNYEQYF. CDR3 nucleotides: TGTGCCAGCAGCGTAGGTCCTAGCGGGAACTACGAGCAGTACTTC.

CDR3 loop: CASSPPLGRAYEQYF. The CDR3 DNA follows: TGTGCCAGCTCACCACCACTGGGGCGCGCCTACGAGCAGTACTTC. The chain recombines TRBV18 with TRBJ2-7, with D possibly TRBD1 on 5 matching bases. Per germline, CDR1 KGHSH and CDR2 LQKENI. Trimming left V 0 bases short and J 2 bases short, with 11 bases between. The CDR3 spans 15 residues.

The V and J genes are TRBV3-1 (or the pseudogene TRBV3-2) and TRBJ2-7, with 7 bases lining up with TRBD1. The J segment lost 0 bases and the V segment lost 5 bases, leaving 10 bases of the junction unmatched. The CDR3 is 16 residues long. CDR1 is LGHDT and CDR2 is YNNKEL in the germline V gene (reference sequence). The chain's CDR3 is CASSNPRGTSSYEQYF. DNA of the CDR3: TGTGCCAGCAGCAACCCCAGGGGGACAAGCTCCTACGAGCAGTACTTC.

The chain has TRBV19 and TRBJ1-2; TRBD1 matches 10 bases. Germline CDR1 and CDR2: LNHDA and SQIVND (reference sequence). The junction had 2 bases not matched to a gene; V was cut back by 3 bases and J by 4 bases. This CDR3 comprises 14 residues. The chain's CDR3 is CASSIGTGVYGYTF. The CDR3 DNA reads TGTGCCAGTAGTATCGGGACAGGGGTCTATGGCTACACCTTC.

This clone has just one count. The chain recombines TRBV6-5 with TRBJ2-7; 7 bases agree with TRBD1. Trimming at V came to 7 bases and at J to 5 bases, leaving 8 bases not matched to a gene. Germline CDR1 is MNHEY and CDR2 is SVGAGI. This CDR3 region has 13 residues. CDR3 residues: CASIDRAMNEQYF. Written as DNA, the CDR3 is TGTGCCAGCATAGACAGGGCAATGAACGAGCAGTACTTC.

The chain is built from TRBV27 and TRBJ2-3, with D perhaps assigned TRBD1 or TRBD2 (5 bases each). Per germline, CDR1 MNHEY and CDR2 SMNVEV (reference sequence). The CDR3 consists of 13 residues. V lost 4 bases, J lost 2 bases, and 7 bases lay in between. In nucleotides, the CDR3 is TGTGCCAGCAGTTGGGGGATCACAGATACGCAGTATTTT. Its translation: CASSWGITDTQYF.

The chain uses TRBV6-6 and TRBJ1-4; a weak D match, TRBD1 (6 bases). The CDR3 has 14 amino acids. Germline values: CDR1 MNHNY, CDR2 SVGAGI (reference sequence). V was cut by 3 bases and J by 5 bases, with 10 bases left in between. CDR3 loop: CASSYAGANEKLFF. DNA for the CDR3: TGTGCCAGCAGTTATGCAGGGGCCAATGAAAAACTGTTTTTT.

The chain employs TRBV19 and TRBJ1-3; D remains ambiguous. The CDR3 is made up of 14 amino acids. V lost 3 bases, J lost 1 base, and 7 bases lay in between. Germline lookup yields CDR1 LNHDA and CDR2 SQIVND (reference sequence). The DNA for the CDR3 is TGTGCCAGTAGTATGATGGAATCTGGAAACACCATATATTTT. This codes for CASSMMESGNTIYF.

The V call is TRBV7-3, the J call TRBJ2-5; 9 positions agree with TRBD1. The ends lost 2 bases at V and 5 bases at J; junction bases unmatched: 0. Germline V gene data show CDR1 as SGHTA and CDR2 as FQGTGA. The CDR3 spans 13 residues. CDR3 in amino acids: CASSLGQGETQYF. The CDR3, as DNA: TGTGCCAGCAGCTTAGGACAGGGGGAGACCCAGTACTTC.

This CDR3 is CAWRQNTEAFF. CDR3 DNA: TGTGCCTGGAGACAGAACACTGAAGCTTTCTTT. The chain uses TRBV30 and TRBJ1-1, with D unresolved. The CDR3 runs to 11 residues. Trimming left V 3 bases short and J 1 base short, with 3 bases between. Germline lookup yields CDR1 GTSNPN and CDR2 SVGIG (reference sequence).